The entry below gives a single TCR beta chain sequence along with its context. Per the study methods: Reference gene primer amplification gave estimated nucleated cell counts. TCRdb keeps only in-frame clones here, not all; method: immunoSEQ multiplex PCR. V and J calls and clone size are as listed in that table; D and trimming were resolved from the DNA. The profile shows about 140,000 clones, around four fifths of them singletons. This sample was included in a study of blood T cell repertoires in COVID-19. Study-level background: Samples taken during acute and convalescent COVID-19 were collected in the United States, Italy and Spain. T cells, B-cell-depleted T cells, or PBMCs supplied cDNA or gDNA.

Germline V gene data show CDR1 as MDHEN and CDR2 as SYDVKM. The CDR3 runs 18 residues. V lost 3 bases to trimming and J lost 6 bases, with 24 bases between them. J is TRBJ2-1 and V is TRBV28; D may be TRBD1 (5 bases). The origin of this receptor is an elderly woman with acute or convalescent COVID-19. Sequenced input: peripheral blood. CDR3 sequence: CASSFPRLQGRSCNEQFF. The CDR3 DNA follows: TGTGCCAGCAGTTTTCCTAGGTTGCAGGGTCGGAGTTGCAATGAGCAGTTCTTC.